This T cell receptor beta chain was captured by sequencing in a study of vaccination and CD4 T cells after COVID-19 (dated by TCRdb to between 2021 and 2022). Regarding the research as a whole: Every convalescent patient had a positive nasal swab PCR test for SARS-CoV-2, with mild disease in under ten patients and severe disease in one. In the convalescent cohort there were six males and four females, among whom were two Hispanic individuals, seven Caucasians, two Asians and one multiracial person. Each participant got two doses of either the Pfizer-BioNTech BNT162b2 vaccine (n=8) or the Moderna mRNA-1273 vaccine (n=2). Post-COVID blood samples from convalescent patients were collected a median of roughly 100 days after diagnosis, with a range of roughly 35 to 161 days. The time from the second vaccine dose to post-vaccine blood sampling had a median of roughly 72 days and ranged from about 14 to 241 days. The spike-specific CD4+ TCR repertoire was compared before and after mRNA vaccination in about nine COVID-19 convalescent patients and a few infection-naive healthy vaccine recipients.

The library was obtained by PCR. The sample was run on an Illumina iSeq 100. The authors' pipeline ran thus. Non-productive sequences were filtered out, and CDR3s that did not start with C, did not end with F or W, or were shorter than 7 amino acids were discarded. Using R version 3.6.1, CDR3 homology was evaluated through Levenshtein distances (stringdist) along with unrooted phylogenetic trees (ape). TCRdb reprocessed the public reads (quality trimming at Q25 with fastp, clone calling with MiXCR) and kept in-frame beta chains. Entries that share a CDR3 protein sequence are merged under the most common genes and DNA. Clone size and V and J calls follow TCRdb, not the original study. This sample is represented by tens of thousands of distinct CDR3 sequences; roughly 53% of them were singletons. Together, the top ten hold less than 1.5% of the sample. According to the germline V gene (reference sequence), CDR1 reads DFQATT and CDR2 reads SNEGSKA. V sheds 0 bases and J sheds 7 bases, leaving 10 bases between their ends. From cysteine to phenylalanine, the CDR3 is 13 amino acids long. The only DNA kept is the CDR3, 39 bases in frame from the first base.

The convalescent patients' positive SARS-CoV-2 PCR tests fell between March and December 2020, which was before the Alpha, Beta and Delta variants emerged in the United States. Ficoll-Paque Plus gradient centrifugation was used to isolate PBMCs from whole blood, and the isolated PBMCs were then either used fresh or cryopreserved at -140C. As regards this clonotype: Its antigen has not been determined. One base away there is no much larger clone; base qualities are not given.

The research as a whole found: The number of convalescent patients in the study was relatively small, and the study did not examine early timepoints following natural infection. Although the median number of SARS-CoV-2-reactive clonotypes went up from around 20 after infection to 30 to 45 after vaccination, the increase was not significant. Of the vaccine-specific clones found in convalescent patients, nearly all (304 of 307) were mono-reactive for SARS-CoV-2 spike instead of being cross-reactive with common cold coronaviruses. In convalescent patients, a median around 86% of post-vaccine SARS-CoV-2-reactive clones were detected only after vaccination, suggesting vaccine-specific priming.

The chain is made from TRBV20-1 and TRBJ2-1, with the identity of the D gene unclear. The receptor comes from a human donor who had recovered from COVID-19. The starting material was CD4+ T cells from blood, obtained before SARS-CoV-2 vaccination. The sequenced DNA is TGCAGTGCTAGAGATCTATTGAGTAATGAGCAGTTCTTC. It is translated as CSARDLLSNEQFF.